What follows is one TCR beta chain and its context. The PCR had 60 Vbeta and 13 Jbeta primers. TCRdb keeps only in-frame clones here, not all; method: immunoSEQ multiplex PCR. The sample records roughly 100,000 clones, roughly 70% being singletons. CDR1 is LGHNA, CDR2 YNFKEQ, per germline. J lost 10 bases, V lost 1 base, and 3 bases had no gene match. The CDR3 runs 13 residues. This record comes from a study of cytomegalovirus exposure and HLA in healthy donors. The V call is TRBV4-2, the J call TRBJ2-1, with 8 bases identical to TRBD2. The source material was PBMCs. This TCR came from a woman aged 45-60 years in good health and CMV-seropositive. CDR3 DNA: TGTGCCAGCAGCCAAGTACGGGAGGGGGAGCAGTTCTTC. The encoded protein is CASSQVREGEQFF.